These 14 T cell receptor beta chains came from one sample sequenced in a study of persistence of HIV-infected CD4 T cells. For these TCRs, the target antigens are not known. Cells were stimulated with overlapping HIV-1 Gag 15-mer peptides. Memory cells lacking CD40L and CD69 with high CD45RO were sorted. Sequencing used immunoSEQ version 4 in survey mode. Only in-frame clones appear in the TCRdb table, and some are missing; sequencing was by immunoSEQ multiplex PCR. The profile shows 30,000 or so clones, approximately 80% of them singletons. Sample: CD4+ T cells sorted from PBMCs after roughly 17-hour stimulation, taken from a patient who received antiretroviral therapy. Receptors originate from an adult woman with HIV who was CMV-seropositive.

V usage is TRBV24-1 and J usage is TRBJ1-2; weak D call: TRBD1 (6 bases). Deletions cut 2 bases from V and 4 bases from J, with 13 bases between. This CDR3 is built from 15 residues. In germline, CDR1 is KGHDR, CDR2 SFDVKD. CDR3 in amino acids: CATSDYRAGVYGYTF. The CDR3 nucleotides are TGTGCCACCAGTGATTATCGGGCAGGGGTCTATGGCTACACCTTC.

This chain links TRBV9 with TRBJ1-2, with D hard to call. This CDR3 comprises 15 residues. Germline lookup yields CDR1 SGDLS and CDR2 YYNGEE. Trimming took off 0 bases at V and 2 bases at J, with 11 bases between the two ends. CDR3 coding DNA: TGTGCCAGCAGCGTAGATTTCCAGGTGAACTATGGCTACACCTTC. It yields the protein CASSVDFQVNYGYTF.

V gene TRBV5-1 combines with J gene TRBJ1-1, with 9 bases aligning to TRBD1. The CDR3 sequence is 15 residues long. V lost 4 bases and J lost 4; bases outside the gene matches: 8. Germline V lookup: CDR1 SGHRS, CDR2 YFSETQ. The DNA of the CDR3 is TGCGCCAGCAGCAAGGACAGGGGCCAGGGCACTGAAGCTTTCTTT. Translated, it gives CASSKDRGQGTEAFF.

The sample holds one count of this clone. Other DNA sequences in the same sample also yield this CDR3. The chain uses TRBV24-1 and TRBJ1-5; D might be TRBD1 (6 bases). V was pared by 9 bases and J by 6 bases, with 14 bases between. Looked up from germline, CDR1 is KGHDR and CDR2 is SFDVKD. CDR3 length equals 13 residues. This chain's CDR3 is CATRAGEGQPQHF. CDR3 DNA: TGTGCCACCCGAGCAGGGGAAGGTCAGCCCCAGCATTTT.

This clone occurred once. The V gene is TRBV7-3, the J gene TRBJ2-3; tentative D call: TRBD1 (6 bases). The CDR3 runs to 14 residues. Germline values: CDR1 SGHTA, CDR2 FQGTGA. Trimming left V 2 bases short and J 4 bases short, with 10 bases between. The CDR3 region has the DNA TGTGCCAGCAGCTTATCAGGGGCAGCAGATACGCAGTATTTT. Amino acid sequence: CASSLSGAADTQYF.

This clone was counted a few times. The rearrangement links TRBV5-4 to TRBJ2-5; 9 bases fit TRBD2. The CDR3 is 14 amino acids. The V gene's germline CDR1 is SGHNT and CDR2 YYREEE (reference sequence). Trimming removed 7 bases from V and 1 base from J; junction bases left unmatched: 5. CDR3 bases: TGTGCCAGCGCAGCGGGGGGTTTCCAAGAGACCCAGTACTTC. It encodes CASAAGGFQETQYF.

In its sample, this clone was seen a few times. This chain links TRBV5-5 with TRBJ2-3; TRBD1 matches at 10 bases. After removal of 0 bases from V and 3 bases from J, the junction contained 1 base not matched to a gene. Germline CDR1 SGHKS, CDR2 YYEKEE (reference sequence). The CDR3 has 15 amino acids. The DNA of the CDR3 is TGTGCCAGCAGCTTGGAGGGACAGGGGACAGATACGCAGTATTTT. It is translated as CASSLEGQGTDTQYF.

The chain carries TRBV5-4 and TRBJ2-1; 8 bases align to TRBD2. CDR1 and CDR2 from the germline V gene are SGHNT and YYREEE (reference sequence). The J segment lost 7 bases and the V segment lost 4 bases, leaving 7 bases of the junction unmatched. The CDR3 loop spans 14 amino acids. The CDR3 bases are TGTGCCAGCAGCCCCGGACTAGCTGTGAATGAGCAGTTCTTC. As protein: CASSPGLAVNEQFF. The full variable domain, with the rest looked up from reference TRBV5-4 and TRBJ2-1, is ETGVTQSPTHLIKTRGQQVTLRCSSQSGHNTVSWYQQALGQGPQFIFQYYREEENGRGNFPPRFSGLQFPNYSSELNVNALELDDSALYLCASSPGLAVNEQFFGPGTRLTVL.

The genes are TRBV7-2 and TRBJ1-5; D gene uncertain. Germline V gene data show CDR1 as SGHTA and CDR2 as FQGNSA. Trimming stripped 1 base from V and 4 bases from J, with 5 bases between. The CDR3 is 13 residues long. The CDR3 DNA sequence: TGTGCCAGCAGCTTAGAACAGAATCAGCCCCAGCATTTT. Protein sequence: CASSLEQNQPQHF.

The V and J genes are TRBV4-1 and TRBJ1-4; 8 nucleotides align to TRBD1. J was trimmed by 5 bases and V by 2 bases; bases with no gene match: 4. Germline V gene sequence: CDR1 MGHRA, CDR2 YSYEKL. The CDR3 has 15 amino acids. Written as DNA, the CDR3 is TGCGCCAGCAGCCAATATAGGACAGGGAATGAAAAACTGTTTTTT. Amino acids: CASSQYRTGNEKLFF.

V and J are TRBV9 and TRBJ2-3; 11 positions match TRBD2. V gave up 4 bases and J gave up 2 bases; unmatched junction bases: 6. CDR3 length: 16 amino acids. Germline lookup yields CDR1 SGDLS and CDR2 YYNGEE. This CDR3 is CASSPRTSGYTDTQYF. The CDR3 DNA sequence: TGTGCCAGCAGCCCCCGGACTAGCGGGTACACAGATACGCAGTATTTT. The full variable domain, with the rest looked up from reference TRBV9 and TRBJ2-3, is DSGVTQTPKHLITATGQRVTLRCSPRSGDLSVYWYQQSLDQGLQFLIQYYNGEERAKGNILERFSAQQFPDLHSELNLSSLELGDSALYFCASSPRTSGYTDTQYFGPGTRLTVL.

This CDR3 reads CASSFADRRGYTF. In DNA, the CDR3 is TGTGCCAGCAGCTTCGCAGACAGGCGCGGCTACACCTTC. This chain connects TRBV7-3 to TRBJ1-2, with D tentatively TRBD1 (6 bases). There are 13 residues in the CDR3. Germline CDR1 reads SGHTA; CDR2 reads FQGTGA. Trimming took off 3 bases at V and 8 bases at J, with 13 bases between the two ends. The entire variable domain, with the rest obtained from reference TRBV7-3 and TRBJ1-2, is as follows: GAGVSQTPSNKVTEKGKYVELRCDPISGHTALYWYRQSLGQGPEFLIYFQGTGAADDSGLPNDRFFAVRPEGSVSTLKIQRTERGDSAVYLCASSFADRRGYTFGSGTRLTVV.

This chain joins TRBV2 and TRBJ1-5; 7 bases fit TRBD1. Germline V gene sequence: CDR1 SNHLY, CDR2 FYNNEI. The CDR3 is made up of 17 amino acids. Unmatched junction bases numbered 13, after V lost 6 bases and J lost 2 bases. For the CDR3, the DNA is TGTGCCAGCAGACCCTCGGGTTGGGACAGCCGCAATCAGCCCCAGCATTTT. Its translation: CASRPSGWDSRNQPQHF. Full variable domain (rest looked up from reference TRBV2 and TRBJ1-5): EPEVTQTPSHQVTQMGQEVILRCVPISNHLYFYWYRQILGQKVEFLVSFYNNEISEKSEIFDDQFSVERPDGSNFTLKIRSTKLEDSAMYFCASRPSGWDSRNQPQHFGDGTRLSIL.

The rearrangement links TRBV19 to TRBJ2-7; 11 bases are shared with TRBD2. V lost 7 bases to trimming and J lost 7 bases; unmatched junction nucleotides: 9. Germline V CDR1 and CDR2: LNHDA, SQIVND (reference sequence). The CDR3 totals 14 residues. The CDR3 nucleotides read TGTGCCAGTAATCCTAGCGGGAGGCCCATGGAGCAGTACTTC. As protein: CASNPSGRPMEQYF.